This T cell receptor (beta chain) was obtained from a study of CD8+CD57+ T cells in acquired aplastic anemia. As for the study in general: Average DNA yield from sorted CD4+ and CD8+ cells was around 3.2 ug.

Genomic DNA acted as the template from which TCR beta VDJ combination and CDR3 sequence profiling were carried out. TCRdb reprocessed the reads with MiXCR, giving one entry per CDR3 protein. The data contain around 51,000 distinct CDR3 sequences, around 69% of them singletons. Points on this clonotype: Its antigen is still unknown.

The CDR3 runs 17 residues. Germline-derived CDR1 and CDR2 are LNHNV and YYDKDF (reference sequence). Findings and limits, study-wide: Levels of CD8+ Simpson's diversity were not significantly distinct in patients versus controls. Twenty-nine shared CD8+ CDR3s appeared highly expressed within patients' immunodominant clones.

The chain recombines TRBV15 with TRBJ2-5; D possibly matches TRBD1 or TRBD2 (5 bases each). The J call could be wrong; TRBJ2-7 is a better fit for the DNA end. The material sequenced was sorted CD4+, CD8+, or CD8+CD57+ T cells (not recorded which) from PBMCs. This receptor was identified in a human donor in good health, serving as a control. The chain's CDR3 is CATSSQEFGTSSDEQYF. CDR3 bases: TGTGCCACCAGCAGCCAAGAATTCGGGACCTCGTCCGACGAGCAGTACTTC.